This TCR beta chain derives from a study of blood T cell repertoires in COVID-19. Looked up from germline, CDR1 is SGHRS and CDR2 is YFSETQ. With V trimmed by 3 bases and J by 4 bases, 5 bases remained unmatched. The CDR3 length is 16 residues. Seattle researchers signed up patients amid active infection and tracked them longitudinally. Source study methods: Quantification of nucleated cells was approximated via reference gene primer amplification. Using immunoSEQ multiplex PCR, the repertoire was profiled, and TCRdb retains in-frame clones only, with some absent. V and J calls and clone size follow that table, whereas D and trimming were derived from the DNA. The sample lists roughly 100,000 clones, roughly 88% occurring once.

This receptor was identified in a man aged 50-60 years with COVID-19, enrolled during active disease. The J gene is TRBJ2-2, the V gene TRBV5-1, with 11 bases that match TRBD2. The sample consisted of peripheral blood. Written as DNA, the CDR3 is TGCGCCAGCAGCTCTATAGCGGGGGGGCCCACCGGGGAGCTGTTTTTT. Protein product: CASSSIAGGPTGELFF. Using reference TRBV5-1 and TRBJ2-2 for the parts outside the CDR3, the full variable domain is KAGVTQTPRYLIKTRGQQVTLSCSPISGHRSVSWYQQTPGQGLQFLFEYFSETQRNKGNFPGRFSGRQFSNSRSEMNVSTLELGDSALYLCASSSIAGGPTGELFFGEGSRLTVL.